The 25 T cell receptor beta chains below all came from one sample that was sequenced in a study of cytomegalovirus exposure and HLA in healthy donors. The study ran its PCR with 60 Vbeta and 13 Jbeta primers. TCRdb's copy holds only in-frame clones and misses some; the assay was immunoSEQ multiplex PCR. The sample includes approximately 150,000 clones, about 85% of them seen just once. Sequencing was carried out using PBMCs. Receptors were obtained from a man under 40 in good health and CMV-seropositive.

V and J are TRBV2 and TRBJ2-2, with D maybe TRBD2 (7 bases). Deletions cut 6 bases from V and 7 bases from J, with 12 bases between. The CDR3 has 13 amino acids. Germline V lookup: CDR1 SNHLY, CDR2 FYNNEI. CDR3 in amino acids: CASRQGGIGELFF. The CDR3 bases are TGTGCCAGCAGACAGGGAGGGATCGGGGAGCTGTTTTTT. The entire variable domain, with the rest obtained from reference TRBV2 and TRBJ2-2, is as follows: EPEVTQTPSHQVTQMGQEVILRCVPISNHLYFYWYRQILGQKVEFLVSFYNNEISEKSEIFDDQFSVERPDGSNFTLKIRSTKLEDSAMYFCASRQGGIGELFFGEGSRLTVL.

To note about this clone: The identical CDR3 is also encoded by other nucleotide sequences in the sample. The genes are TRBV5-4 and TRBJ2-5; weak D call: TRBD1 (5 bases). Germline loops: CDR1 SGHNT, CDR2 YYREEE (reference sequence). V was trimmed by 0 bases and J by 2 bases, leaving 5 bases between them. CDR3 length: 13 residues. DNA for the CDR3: TGTGCCAGCAGCTTGGACAGGCAAGAGACCCAGTACTTC. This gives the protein CASSLDRQETQYF.

As DNA, the CDR3 is TGCGCCAGCAGCCAAGATCGGGGAAGGAATGGCTACACCTTC. Translation: CASSQDRGRNGYTF. The chain uses TRBV4-3 and TRBJ1-2; D gene unclear. CDR1 LGHNA and CDR2 YSLEER come from the germline V gene. The CDR3 covers 14 residues. V dropped 0 bases and J dropped 6 bases, with 11 bases sitting between them.

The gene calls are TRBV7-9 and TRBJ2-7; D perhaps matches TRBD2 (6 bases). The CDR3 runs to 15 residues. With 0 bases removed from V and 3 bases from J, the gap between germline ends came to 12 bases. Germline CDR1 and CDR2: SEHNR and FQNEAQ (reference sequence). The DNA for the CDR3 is TGTGCCAGCAGCTTAGCCGCGGGACTCAGCTACGAGCAGTACTTC. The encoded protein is CASSLAAGLSYEQYF. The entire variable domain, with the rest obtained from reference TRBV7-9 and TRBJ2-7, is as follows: DTGVSQNPRHKITKRGQNVTFRCDPISEHNRLYWYRQTLGQGPEFLTYFQNEAQLEKSRLLSDRFSAERPKGSFSTLEIQRTEQGDSAMYLCASSLAAGLSYEQYFGPGTRLTVT.

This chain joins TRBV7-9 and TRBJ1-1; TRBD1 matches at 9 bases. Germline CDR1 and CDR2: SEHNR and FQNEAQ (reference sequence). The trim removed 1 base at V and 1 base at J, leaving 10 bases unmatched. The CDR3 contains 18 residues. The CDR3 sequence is CASSLDGTGRNPNTEAFF. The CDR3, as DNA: TGTGCCAGCAGCTTAGACGGGACAGGGCGTAATCCGAACACTGAAGCTTTCTTT.

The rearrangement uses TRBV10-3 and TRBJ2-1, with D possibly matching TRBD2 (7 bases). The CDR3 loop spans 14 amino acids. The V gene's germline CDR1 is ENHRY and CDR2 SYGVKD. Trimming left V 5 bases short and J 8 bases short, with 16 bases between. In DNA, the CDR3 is TGTGCCATCAGTTCCTCGGGGGGCATCCATGAGCAGTTCTTC. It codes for CAISSSGGIHEQFF.

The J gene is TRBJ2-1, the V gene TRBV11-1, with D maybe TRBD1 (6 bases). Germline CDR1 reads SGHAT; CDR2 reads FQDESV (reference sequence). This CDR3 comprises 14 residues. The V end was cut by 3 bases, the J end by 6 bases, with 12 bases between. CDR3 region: CASSFGGASNEQFF. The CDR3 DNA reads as TGTGCCAGCAGCTTTGGGGGCGCAAGCAATGAGCAGTTCTTC. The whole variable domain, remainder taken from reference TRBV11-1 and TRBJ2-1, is EAEVAQSPRYKITEKSQAVAFWCDPISGHATLYWYRQILGQGPELLVQFQDESVVDDSQLPKDRFSAERLKGVDSTLKIQPAELGDSAMYLCASSFGGASNEQFFGPGTRLTVL.

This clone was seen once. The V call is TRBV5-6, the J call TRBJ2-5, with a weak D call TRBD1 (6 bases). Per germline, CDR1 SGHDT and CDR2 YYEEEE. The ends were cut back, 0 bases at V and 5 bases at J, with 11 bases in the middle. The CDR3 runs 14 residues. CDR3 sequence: CASSLDRAAETQYF. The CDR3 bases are TGTGCCAGCAGCTTGGACAGGGCGGCGGAGACCCAGTACTTC.

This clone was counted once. In nucleotides, the CDR3 is TGTGCCAGTGGGGAGTACAATGAGCAGTTCTTC. Amino acids: CASGEYNEQFF. The chain is built from TRBV9 and TRBJ2-1; weak D call: TRBD2 (5 bases). The CDR3 runs 11 residues. The ends were cut back, 8 bases at V and 4 bases at J, with 7 bases in the middle. Germline-derived CDR1 and CDR2 are SGDLS and YYNGEE. Full variable domain (remainder filled in from reference TRBV9 and TRBJ2-1): DSGVTQTPKHLITATGQRVTLRCSPRSGDLSVYWYQQSLDQGLQFLIQYYNGEERAKGNILERFSAQQFPDLHSELNLSSLELGDSALYFCASGEYNEQFFGPGTRLTVL.

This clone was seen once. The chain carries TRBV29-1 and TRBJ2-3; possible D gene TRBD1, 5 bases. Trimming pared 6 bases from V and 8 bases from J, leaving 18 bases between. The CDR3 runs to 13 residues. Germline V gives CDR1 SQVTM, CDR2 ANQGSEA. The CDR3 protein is CSVPDNRILTQYF. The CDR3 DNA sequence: TGCAGCGTGCCCGACAACAGGATCCTTACGCAGTATTTT.

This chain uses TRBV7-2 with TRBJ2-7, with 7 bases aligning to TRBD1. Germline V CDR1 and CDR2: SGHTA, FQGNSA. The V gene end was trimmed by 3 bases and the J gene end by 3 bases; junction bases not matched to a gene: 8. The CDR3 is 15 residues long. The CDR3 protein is CASSLIYGDSYEQYF. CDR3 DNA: TGTGCCAGCAGCTTGATTTATGGGGACAGCTACGAGCAGTACTTC.

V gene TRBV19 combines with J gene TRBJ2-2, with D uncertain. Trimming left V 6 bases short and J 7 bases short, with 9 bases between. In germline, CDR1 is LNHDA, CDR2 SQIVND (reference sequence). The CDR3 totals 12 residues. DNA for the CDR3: TGTGCCAGTAGGTCTCGGAGCGGGGAGCTGTTTTTT. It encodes CASRSRSGELFF.

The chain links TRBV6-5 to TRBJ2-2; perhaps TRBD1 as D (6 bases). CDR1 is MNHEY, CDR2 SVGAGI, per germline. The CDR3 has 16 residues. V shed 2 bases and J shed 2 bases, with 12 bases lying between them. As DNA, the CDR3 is TGTGCCAGCAGTTACGTAGACAGGATAAACACCGGGGAGCTGTTTTTT. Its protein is CASSYVDRINTGELFF.

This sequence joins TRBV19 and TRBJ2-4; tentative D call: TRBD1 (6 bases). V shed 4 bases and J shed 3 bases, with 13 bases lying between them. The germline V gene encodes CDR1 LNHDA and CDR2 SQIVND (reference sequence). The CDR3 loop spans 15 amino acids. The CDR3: CASSRTGYVKNIQYF. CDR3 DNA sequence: TGTGCCAGTAGTAGAACAGGGTACGTCAAAAACATTCAGTACTTC. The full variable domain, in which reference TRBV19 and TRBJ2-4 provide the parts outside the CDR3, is DGGITQSPKYLFRKEGQNVTLSCEQNLNHDAMYWYRQDPGQGLRLIYYSQIVNDFQKGDIAEGYSVSREKKESFPLTVTSAQKNPTAFYLCASSRTGYVKNIQYFGAGTRLSVL.

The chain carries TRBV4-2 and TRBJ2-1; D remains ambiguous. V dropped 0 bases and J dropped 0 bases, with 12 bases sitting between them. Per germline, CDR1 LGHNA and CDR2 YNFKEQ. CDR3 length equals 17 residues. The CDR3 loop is CASSQEPDWSSYNEQFF. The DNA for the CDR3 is TGTGCCAGCAGCCAAGAGCCCGACTGGAGCTCCTACAATGAGCAGTTCTTC.

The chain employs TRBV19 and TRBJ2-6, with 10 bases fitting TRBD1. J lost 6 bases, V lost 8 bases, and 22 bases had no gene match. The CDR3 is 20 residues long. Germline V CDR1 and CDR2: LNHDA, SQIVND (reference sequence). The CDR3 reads CASYPRTGGLPGLEANVLTF. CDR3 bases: TGTGCCAGTTACCCCCGGACAGGGGGTTTACCTGGCTTGGAGGCCAACGTCCTGACTTTC.

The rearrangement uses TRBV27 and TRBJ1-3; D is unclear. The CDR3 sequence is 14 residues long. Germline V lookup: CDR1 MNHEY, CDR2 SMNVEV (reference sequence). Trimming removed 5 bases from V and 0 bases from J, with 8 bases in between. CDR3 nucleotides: TGTGCCAGCAGTAGGAGGGACTCTGGAAACACCATATATTTT. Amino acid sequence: CASSRRDSGNTIYF.

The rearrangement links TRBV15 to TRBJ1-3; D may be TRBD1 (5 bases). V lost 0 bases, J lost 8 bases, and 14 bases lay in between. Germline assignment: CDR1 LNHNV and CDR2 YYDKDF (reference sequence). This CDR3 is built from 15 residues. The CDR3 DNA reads TGTGCCACCAGCAGAGATAGGGGCTTTGGGTACACCATATATTTT. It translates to CATSRDRGFGYTIYF.

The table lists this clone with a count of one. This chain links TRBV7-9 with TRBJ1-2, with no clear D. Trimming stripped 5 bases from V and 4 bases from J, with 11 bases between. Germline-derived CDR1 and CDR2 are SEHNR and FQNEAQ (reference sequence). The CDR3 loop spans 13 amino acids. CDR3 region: CASSPEGPYGYTF. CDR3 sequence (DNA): TGTGCCAGCAGCCCGGAGGGCCCCTATGGCTACACCTTC.

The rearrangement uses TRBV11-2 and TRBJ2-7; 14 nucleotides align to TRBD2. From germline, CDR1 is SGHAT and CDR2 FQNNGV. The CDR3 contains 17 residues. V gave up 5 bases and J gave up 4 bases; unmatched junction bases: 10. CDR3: CASSPRTSGRNPYEQYV. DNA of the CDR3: TGTGCCAGCAGCCCTAGGACTAGCGGGAGGAACCCATACGAGCAGTACGTC.

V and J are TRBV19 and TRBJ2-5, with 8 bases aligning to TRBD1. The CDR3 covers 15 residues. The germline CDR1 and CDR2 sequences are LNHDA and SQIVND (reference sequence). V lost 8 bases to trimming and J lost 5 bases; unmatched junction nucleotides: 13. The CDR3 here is CASLKTGDSWETQYF. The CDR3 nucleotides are TGTGCCAGTCTCAAGACAGGGGATTCATGGGAGACCCAGTACTTC.

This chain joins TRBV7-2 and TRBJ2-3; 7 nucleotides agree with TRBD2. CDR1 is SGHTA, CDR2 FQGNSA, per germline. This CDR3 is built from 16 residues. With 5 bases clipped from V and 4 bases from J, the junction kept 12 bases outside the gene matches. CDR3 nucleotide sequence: TGTGCCAGCAGCCCAGTAGGCGGGAGTTGGGCAGATACGCAGTATTTT. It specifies CASSPVGGSWADTQYF.

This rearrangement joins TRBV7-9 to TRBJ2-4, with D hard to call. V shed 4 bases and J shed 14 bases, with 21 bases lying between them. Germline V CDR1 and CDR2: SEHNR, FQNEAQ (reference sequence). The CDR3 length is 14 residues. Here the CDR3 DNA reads TGTGCCAGCAGCTCACTCTCCTTAAAGAGTACCAAGTACTTC. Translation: CASSSLSLKSTKYF.

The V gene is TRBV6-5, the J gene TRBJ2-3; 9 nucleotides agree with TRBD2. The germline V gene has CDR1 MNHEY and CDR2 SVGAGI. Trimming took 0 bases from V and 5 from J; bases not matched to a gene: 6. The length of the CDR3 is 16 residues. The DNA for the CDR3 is TGTGCCAGCAGTTACTCGAAGGGACTAGCAGGAGATACGCAGTATTTT. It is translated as CASSYSKGLAGDTQYF.

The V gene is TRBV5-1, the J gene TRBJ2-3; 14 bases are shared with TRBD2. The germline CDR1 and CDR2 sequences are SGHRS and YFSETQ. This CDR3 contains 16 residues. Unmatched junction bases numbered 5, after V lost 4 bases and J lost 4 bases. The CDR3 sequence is CASSGGTSGSADTQYF. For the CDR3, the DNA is TGCGCCAGCAGCGGCGGGACTAGCGGGAGCGCAGATACGCAGTATTTT.